The rows below give T cell receptor beta chains drawn from one sample of a study of T cells in localized non-small cell lung cancer. The protocol was immunoSEQ multiplex PCR, while the TCRdb copy is restricted to in-frame clones and leaves out a portion. The sample shows some 6,700 clones, 43% of them seen only once. The sequences come from lung tumor tissue, collected before any cancer treatment. The receptors were gathered from a man aged 40 to 70 with stage III lung adenocarcinoma. Both conserved end residues are part of each CDR3. D genes are given only for firm matches. Clone size is not always given. Where it is, it says once, few, many or a class for expanded clones.

clone_size,j_call,v_call,d_call,cdr3_aa,cdr3_nt
few,TRBJ2-2,TRBV4-1,NA,CASSQDPNTGELFF,TGCGCCAGTAGCCAAGATCCCAACACCGGGGAGCTGTTTTTT
NA,TRBJ1-1,TRBV19,NA,CASSADIGGPEAFF,TGTGCCAGTAGCGCCGACATAGGTGGTCCTGAAGCTTTCTTT
NA,TRBJ1-4,TRBV12-2,NA,CASSRTGGNFEKLFF,TGTGCCAGTTCCCGGACAGGGGGTAATTTTGAAAAACTGTTTTTT
NA,TRBJ1-4,TRBV14,NA,CASSQTGYSNEKLFF,TGTGCCAGCAGCCAAACAGGGTATTCTAATGAAAAACTGTTTTTT
NA,TRBJ2-1,TRBV6-8,TRBD1,CASRGGQEPYNEQFF,TGTGCCAGCAGGGGGGGACAGGAGCCTTACAATGAGCAGTTCTTC
NA,TRBJ1-1,TRBV12-5,NA,CASGLGLPNTEAFF,TGTGCTAGTGGTTTGGGGCTGCCCAACACTGAAGCTTTCTTT
NA,TRBJ2-5,TRBV14,TRBD2,CASSQVGGAGDGETQYF,TGTGCCAGCAGCCAAGTTGGAGGAGCGGGAGATGGGGAGACCCAGTACTTC
NA,TRBJ1-2,TRBV29-1,NA,CSAPESGDGYTF,TGCAGCGCACCCGAAAGTGGCGATGGCTACACCTTC
few,TRBJ2-3,TRBV6-8,TRBD2,CASRATFGRTDTQYF,TGTGCCAGCAGGGCAACCTTCGGGAGGACAGATACGCAGTATTTT
NA,TRBJ2-7,TRBV6-8,NA,CASSSPPGRSYEQYF,TGTGCCAGCAGTTCCCCCCCGGGTAGGTCCTACGAGCAGTACTTC
NA,TRBJ2-1,TRBV10-2,NA,CASSEFTSGNEQFF,TGCGCCAGCAGTGAGTTTACCTCCGGGAATGAGCAGTTCTTC
medium-sized,TRBJ2-3,TRBV7-2,NA,CASSQESRDTQYF,TGTGCCAGCAGCCAAGAAAGTAGGGATACGCAGTATTTT
once,TRBJ1-4,TRBV5-1,NA,CASSLGSVPFNEKLFF,TGCGCCAGCAGCTTGGGGTCGGTGCCCTTTAATGAAAAACTGTTTTTT
NA,TRBJ2-3,TRBV4-1,TRBD2,CTSSQDLGLGGTDTQYF,TGCACCAGCAGCCAAGATCTGGGACTAGGGGGCACAGATACGCAGTATTTT
NA,TRBJ2-7,TRBV15,NA,CATSPQFNQQTEQYF,TGTGCCACCAGTCCCCAGTTTAATCAGCAAACCGAGCAGTACTTC
NA,TRBJ2-5,TRBV15,TRBD2,CATSRDLAGAQETQYF,TGTGCCACCAGCAGAGACCTAGCGGGAGCCCAAGAGACCCAGTACTTC
NA,TRBJ2-1,TRBV25-1,NA,CASSEVGAWDSNEQFF,TGTGCCAGCAGTGAAGTAGGGGCGTGGGACTCCAATGAGCAGTTCTTC
few,TRBJ1-5,TRBV19,TRBD1,CASSTSAGGYNQPQHF,TGTGCCAGTAGTACTTCGGCAGGGGGCTACAATCAGCCCCAGCATTTT
NA,TRBJ2-3,TRBV12-5,TRBD2,CASGLVDWAGRAGTDTQYF,TGTGCTAGTGGTTTGGTAGATTGGGCGGGGAGGGCCGGCACAGATACGCAGTATTTT
few,TRBJ2-1,TRBV6-8,TRBD2,CASRAGAGGGNEQFF,TGTGCCAGCAGGGCCGGAGCGGGAGGGGGCAATGAGCAGTTCTTC
NA,TRBJ2-3,TRBV29-1,TRBD2,CSVETSGGGTDTQYF,TGCAGCGTTGAGACTAGCGGGGGGGGCACAGATACGCAGTATTTT
NA,TRBJ2-7,TRBV19,TRBD2,CASSIGLAPYEQYF,TGTGCCAGTAGTATTGGACTAGCTCCCTACGAGCAGTACTTC
NA,TRBJ1-1,TRBV19,NA,CASSIGTRNTEAFF,TGTGCCAGTAGTATCGGGACGAGGAACACTGAAGCTTTCTTT
NA,TRBJ2-7,TRBV19,NA,CASRLTGAPGGEQYF,TGTGCCAGTAGGCTGACCGGGGCTCCCGGGGGCGAGCAGTACTTC
NA,TRBJ1-2,TRBV30,NA,CAWSRGGTNYGYTF,TGTGCCTGGAGTAGGGGGGGGACCAACTATGGCTACACCTTC
few,TRBJ2-3,TRBV6-8,NA,CALREISTDTQYF,TGTGCCCTAAGGGAGATATCCACAGATACGCAGTATTTT
medium-sized,TRBJ1-2,TRBV6-8,TRBD1,CASSTGTGEGYTF,TGTGCCAGCAGTACCGGGACAGGGGAGGGCTACACCTTC
NA,TRBJ1-1,TRBV7-1,NA,CASSPTRTREAFF,TGTGCCAGCAGCCCCACGAGGACCCGAGAAGCTTTCTTT
few,TRBJ1-5,TRBV30,NA,CAWRGNINQPQHF,TGTGCCTGGAGGGGGAACATCAATCAGCCCCAGCATTTT
NA,TRBJ1-1,TRBV18,TRBD1,CASSVGQGYTEAFF,TGTGCCAGCTCAGTCGGACAGGGATACACTGAAGCTTTCTTT
once,TRBJ1-5,TRBV19,NA,CASTFLDGLSPQHF,TGTGCCAGTACCTTTCTTGACGGGCTTTCGCCCCAGCATTTT
NA,TRBJ1-1,TRBV10-3,TRBD1,CAISEMWTGNTEAFF,TGTGCCATCAGTGAGATGTGGACAGGGAACACTGAAGCTTTCTTT
NA,TRBJ2-1,TRBV18,NA,CASSPASERDNEQFF,TGTGCCAGCTCACCCGCTAGCGAGAGGGACAATGAGCAGTTCTTC
few,TRBJ1-1,TRBV9,TRBD1,CASSRDRGGTEAFF,TGTGCCAGCAGTCGGGACAGGGGAGGCACTGAAGCTTTCTTT
NA,TRBJ2-5,TRBV18,TRBD2,CASSTGTSGRETQYF,TGTGCCAGCTCAACTGGGACTAGCGGGAGAGAGACCCAGTACTTC
few,TRBJ2-3,TRBV11-3,NA,CASSLALGWAQSDTQYF,TGTGCCAGCAGCTTGGCCCTGGGTTGGGCCCAGTCAGATACGCAGTATTTT
once,TRBJ1-4,TRBV19,TRBD1,CASSITAGGHNEKLFF,TGTGCCAGTAGTATTACCGCAGGGGGTCATAATGAAAAACTGTTTTTT
once,TRBJ1-4,TRBV19,NA,CASSIPGKKLFF,TGTGCCAGTAGTATACCGGGGAAAAAACTGTTTTTT
few,TRBJ1-5,TRBV6-8,NA,CASRTWDKYSNQPQHF,TGTGCCAGCAGGACCTGGGACAAATATAGCAATCAGCCCCAGCATTTT
few,TRBJ2-2,TRBV9,NA,CASSARPDSTGELFF,TGTGCCAGCAGCGCCCGTCCGGATAGCACCGGGGAGCTGTTTTTT
NA,TRBJ2-2,TRBV9,TRBD1,CASSAGTANTGELFF,TGTGCCAGCAGCGCCGGGACAGCGAACACCGGGGAGCTGTTTTTT
NA,TRBJ1-2,TRBV25-1,NA,CASSDLHRDYGYTF,TGTGCCAGCAGTGACCTCCACAGGGACTATGGCTACACCTTC
NA,TRBJ2-1,TRBV18,NA,CASSPPTGEWWGYNEQFF,TGTGCCAGCTCACCCCCTACTGGGGAGTGGTGGGGTTACAATGAGCAGTTCTTC
NA,TRBJ2-5,TRBV14,TRBD2,CASSQQLGGRLETQYF,TGTGCCAGCAGCCAACAATTGGGCGGGAGACTAGAGACCCAGTACTTC
few,TRBJ2-2,TRBV15,NA,CATSRDRSGWGLFF,TGTGCCACCAGCAGAGATAGAAGTGGTTGGGGGCTGTTTTTT
few,TRBJ2-1,TRBV6-8,TRBD1,CASSYSGQGGSNEQFF,TGTGCCAGCAGTTACTCAGGACAGGGGGGCTCCAATGAGCAGTTCTTC
NA,TRBJ2-1,TRBV9,NA,CASTREHYNEQFF,TGTGCCAGCACCCGGGAGCATTACAATGAGCAGTTCTTC
NA,TRBJ2-2,TRBV2,TRBD1,CASSDTGRGQLGELFF,TGTGCCAGCAGTGATACGGGCAGGGGGCAACTCGGGGAGCTGTTTTTT
NA,TRBJ1-2,TRBV30,NA,CAWTSSSYGYTF,TGTGCCTGGACCAGCAGCAGCTATGGCTACACCTTC
NA,TRBJ1-5,TRBV6-8,NA,CASSPDVSNQPQHF,TGTGCCAGCAGCCCGGACGTTAGCAATCAGCCCCAGCATTTT
few,TRBJ1-2,TRBV9,NA,CASSEWGRESYGYTF,TGTGCCAGCAGTGAATGGGGCAGGGAATCATATGGCTACACCTTC
NA,TRBJ1-1,TRBV19,TRBD1,CASIAWTGTEAFF,TGTGCCAGTATCGCATGGACAGGGACTGAAGCTTTCTTT